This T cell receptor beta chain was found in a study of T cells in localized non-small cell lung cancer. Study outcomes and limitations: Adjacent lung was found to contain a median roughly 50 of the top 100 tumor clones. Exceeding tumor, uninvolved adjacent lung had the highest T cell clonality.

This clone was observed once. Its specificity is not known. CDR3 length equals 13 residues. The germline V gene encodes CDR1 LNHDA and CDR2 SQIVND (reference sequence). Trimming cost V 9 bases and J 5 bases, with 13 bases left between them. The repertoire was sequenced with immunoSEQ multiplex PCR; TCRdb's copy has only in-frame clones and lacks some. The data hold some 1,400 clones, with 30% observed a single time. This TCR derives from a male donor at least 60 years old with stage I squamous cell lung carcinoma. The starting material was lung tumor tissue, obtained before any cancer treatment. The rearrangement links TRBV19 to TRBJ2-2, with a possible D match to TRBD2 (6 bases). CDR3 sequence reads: CASRGADTGELFF. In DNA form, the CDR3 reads TGTGCCAGCCGCGGGGCGGATACCGGGGAGCTGTTTTTT.